A single sample is the source of the 26 T cell receptor beta chains below, sequenced in a study of shared clonotypes between healthy human individuals. CD45RO-negative, CCR7-selected cells formed the naive CD8 fraction, which excluded terminally differentiated effector memory CD45RA+ cells. Measured with immunoSEQ multiplex PCR; TCRdb has only the in-frame clones, and not every one. The table includes millions of clones, 90% to 95% detected once. Sequencing used naive CD8+ T cells from PBMCs. The receptors stem from a young man in good health. Some clones in this sample may be carry-over from other donors' samples.

The genes are TRBV7-9 and TRBJ1-1; D is possibly TRBD1 (5 bases). Deletions cut 5 bases from V and 2 bases from J, with 18 bases between. CDR1 is SEHNR and CDR2 is FQNEAQ in the germline V gene (reference sequence). The CDR3 runs 16 residues. The CDR3 nucleotides are TGTGCCAGCAGCACACCGTTGGGGCAGGCTAACACTGAAGCTTTCTTT. It is translated as CASSTPLGQANTEAFF.

This clone appeared a few times. This chain links TRBV5-4 with TRBJ1-1; D gene uncertain. The germline V and J ends were trimmed by 1 base and 1 base, with 17 bases remaining between them. The CDR3 length is 17 residues. Germline loops: CDR1 SGHNT, CDR2 YYREEE (reference sequence). The CDR3, as DNA: TGTGCCAGCAGCTTGTTCAGCGGACGAGTGAGGAACACTGAAGCTTTCTTT. This codes for CASSLFSGRVRNTEAFF.

The chain recombines TRBV21-1 with TRBJ1-4. TRBV21-1 constitutes a pseudogene. This CDR3 is 15 amino acids long. The CDR3 DNA reads TGTGCCAGCAGCAAAGCTCCCCCATGGACTGAAAAACTGTTTTTT. Its protein is CASSKAPPWTEKLFF.

J is TRBJ2-7 and V is TRBV10-3; no clear D gene. The CDR3 has 13 amino acids. V was clipped by 0 bases and J by 3 bases, with 6 bases between them. Germline-derived CDR1 and CDR2 are ENHRY and SYGVKD. CDR3 amino acids: CAISESYGYEQYF. CDR3 coding DNA: TGTGCCATCAGTGAGTCCTACGGCTACGAGCAGTACTTC.

CDR3 sequence (DNA): TGCAGCGGCCGACTAGGTTCAAATGAGCAGTTCTTC. Protein product: CSGRLGSNEQFF. The chain has TRBV29-1 and TRBJ2-1, with D tentatively TRBD2 (6 bases). Germline V gene sequence: CDR1 SQVTM, CDR2 ANQGSEA. The CDR3 extends over 12 amino acids. V was trimmed by 7 bases and J by 7 bases, leaving 14 bases between them.

This chain links TRBV9 with TRBJ2-3, with a possible D match to TRBD1 (6 bases). CDR1 is SGDLS and CDR2 is YYNGEE in the germline V gene. The germline V and J ends were trimmed by 3 bases and 4 bases, with 15 bases remaining between them. The CDR3 totals 15 residues. CDR3 sequence (DNA): TGTGCCAGCAGCGATGGACAGAATTACGCAGATACGCAGTATTTT. Protein: CASSDGQNYADTQYF.

The chain uses TRBV6-5 and TRBJ1-2; the D gene is possibly TRBD1 (5 bases). Germline V gene lookup returns CDR1 MNHEY and CDR2 SVGAGI. V lost 8 bases to trimming and J lost 5 bases, with 12 bases between them. This CDR3 is built from 12 residues. The CDR3 nucleotides are TGTGCCAGCTCGCAGGGTATTTATGGCTACACCTTC. This codes for CASSQGIYGYTF.

The CDR3 DNA is TGTGCCAGCAGCCCCCGACTAGCGGGAACTGATAATGAGCAGTTCTTC. Protein sequence: CASSPRLAGTDNEQFF. The chain couples TRBV13 to TRBJ2-1; TRBD2 matches 11 bases. The germline CDR1 and CDR2 sequences are PRHDT and FYEKMQ (reference sequence). The J segment lost 7 bases and the V segment lost 5 bases, leaving 10 bases of the junction unmatched. CDR3 length equals 16 residues.

V is TRBV7-9 and J is TRBJ1-1; a possible D gene is TRBD1 (5 bases). V dropped 5 bases and J dropped 4 bases, with 17 bases sitting between them. Looked up from germline, CDR1 is SEHNR and CDR2 is FQNEAQ (reference sequence). CDR3 length equals 15 residues. CDR3 nucleotides: TGTGCCAGCAGCCCTGGTGAGGGGCTGGCCACTGAAGCTTTCTTT. Its protein product is CASSPGEGLATEAFF.

This sequence joins TRBV7-8 and TRBJ1-2, with 8 bases lining up with TRBD1. The germline gives CDR1 SGHVS, CDR2 FQNEAQ. The CDR3 runs 14 residues. J was trimmed by 9 bases and V by 1 base; bases with no gene match: 7. The CDR3 nucleotides are TGTGCCAGCAGCTTAGGGCAGGGGGCTCATCGCTACACCTTC. This encodes CASSLGQGAHRYTF. Based on the CDR3 plus reference TRBV7-8 and TRBJ1-2, the full variable domain is GAGVSQSPRYKVAKRGQDVALRCDPISGHVSLFWYQQALGQGPEFLTYFQNEAQLDKSGLPSDRFFAERPEGSVSTLKIQRTQQEDSAVYLCASSLGQGAHRYTFGSGTRLTVV.

Note on this clone: The same CDR3 can be traced to other DNA sequences in this sample. This rearrangement joins TRBV6-6 to TRBJ1-1; the D gene is possibly TRBD1 (5 bases). Germline V lookup: CDR1 MNHNY, CDR2 SVGAGI (reference sequence). The germline V and J ends were trimmed by 7 bases and 1 base, with 13 bases remaining between them. The CDR3 runs 14 residues. The CDR3 is CASTRDRGNTEAFF. In DNA form, the CDR3 reads TGTGCCAGCACCCGGGACCGGGGGAACACTGAAGCTTTCTTT.

J is TRBJ2-2 and V is TRBV4-3; unclear D gene. The CDR3 spans 17 residues. The germline V gene has CDR1 LGHNA and CDR2 YSLEER. Trimming took off 0 bases at V and 0 bases at J, with 11 bases between the two ends. The CDR3 bases are TGCGCCAGCAGCCAAGATGACGGACCCACGAACACCGGGGAGCTGTTTTTT. It yields the protein CASSQDDGPTNTGELFF.

A single count supports this clone. This chain links TRBV10-2 with TRBJ1-1; D uncertain. There are 15 residues in the CDR3. Germline CDR1 reads WSHSY; CDR2 reads SAAADI. V shed 0 bases and J shed 1 base, with 9 bases lying between them. CDR3 residues: CASSESRYANTEAFF. CDR3 nucleotide sequence: TGCGCCAGCAGTGAGTCGAGGTATGCGAACACTGAAGCTTTCTTT.

The CDR3 loop reads CASRGGQPPNPNEQFF. In DNA form, the CDR3 reads TGTGCCAGCAGGGGAGGGCAACCTCCTAACCCTAATGAGCAGTTCTTC. This rearrangement joins TRBV25-1 to TRBJ2-1; 7 bases agree with TRBD2. The germline CDR1 and CDR2 sequences are MGHDK and SYGVNS. The J segment lost 7 bases and the V segment lost 6 bases, leaving 15 bases of the junction unmatched. The CDR3 loop spans 16 amino acids.

This clone was observed once. The chain joins TRBV9 to TRBJ2-3; 8 positions agree with TRBD2. This CDR3 comprises 17 residues. V was pared by 0 bases and J by 3 bases, with 9 bases of the junction left unmatched. Germline CDR1 is SGDLS and CDR2 is YYNGEE. The CDR3 spells CASSVGRAGGDTDTQYF. CDR3 DNA: TGTGCCAGCAGCGTAGGTCGGGCGGGAGGAGATACAGATACGCAGTATTTT.

This clone was recorded once. This chain uses TRBV5-5 with TRBJ2-7; the D gene is possibly TRBD2 (6 bases). This CDR3 has 15 amino acids. Germline-derived CDR1 and CDR2 are SGHKS and YYEKEE (reference sequence). The germline V and J ends were trimmed by 2 bases and 6 bases, with 18 bases remaining between them. The CDR3 DNA reads as TGTGCCAGCAGCTTTGACGGGAGCCCCCTTCGCGAGCAGTACTTC. Translated, it gives CASSFDGSPLREQYF.

This clone has only one observation. The J gene is TRBJ2-7, the V gene TRBV6-6, with D unresolved. The CDR3 is 12 residues long. Trimming pared 8 bases from V and 6 bases from J, leaving 14 bases between. The germline V gene encodes CDR1 MNHNY and CDR2 SVGAGI (reference sequence). As DNA, the CDR3 is TGTGCCAGCGGGGATTTAGCCGCCGAGCAGTACTTC. It yields the protein CASGDLAAEQYF.

As to this clone: This CDR3 is also generated by other DNA sequences in the sample. V usage is TRBV9 and J usage is TRBJ1-1; D possibly corresponds to TRBD1 (6 bases). The CDR3 runs 15 residues. V lost 4 bases and J lost 0, with 13 bases in between. CDR1 is SGDLS, CDR2 YYNGEE, per germline. The CDR3 loop is CASSPWTVMNTEAFF. As DNA, the CDR3 is TGTGCCAGCAGCCCATGGACAGTCATGAACACTGAAGCTTTCTTT.

Concerning this clone: Other DNA sequences within the sample encode an identical CDR3. V is TRBV9 and J is TRBJ2-1; TRBD2 might be the D (5 bases). CDR1 and CDR2 from the germline V gene are SGDLS and YYNGEE. Trimming left V 0 bases short and J 7 bases short, with 8 bases between. This CDR3 has 13 amino acids. The CDR3 DNA reads TGTGCCAGCAGCGTAGGTCGCGGGAATGAGCAGTTCTTC. It is translated as CASSVGRGNEQFF.

The rearrangement links TRBV29-1 to TRBJ2-7, with 8 bases aligning to TRBD1. J lost 3 bases, V lost 6 bases, and 4 bases had no gene match. There are 12 residues in the CDR3. Germline CDR1 and CDR2: SQVTM and ANQGSEA. CDR3 sequence (DNA): TGCAGCGTAACGGACAGGGTCTACGAGCAGTACTTC. As protein: CSVTDRVYEQYF.

The V gene is TRBV2, the J gene TRBJ2-2; maybe TRBD1 (5 bases). V dropped 0 bases and J dropped 6 bases, with 8 bases sitting between them. Looked up from germline, CDR1 is SNHLY and CDR2 is FYNNEI. The CDR3 runs to 14 residues. The CDR3 protein is CASSEAWGPGELFF. In DNA, the CDR3 is TGTGCCAGCAGTGAAGCTTGGGGCCCCGGGGAGCTGTTTTTT.

V usage is TRBV6-6 and J usage is TRBJ2-4, with D possibly being TRBD1 or TRBD2 (6 bases each). The CDR3 consists of 14 residues. Trimming removed 9 bases from V and 4 bases from J, with 16 bases in between. In germline, CDR1 is MNHNY, CDR2 SVGAGI (reference sequence). The CDR3 protein is CARGRGAAKNIQYF. Here the CDR3 DNA reads TGTGCCAGAGGAAGGGGGGCGGCGAAAAACATTCAGTACTTC.

This rearrangement joins TRBV2 to TRBJ1-5; D is unclear. The CDR3 covers 18 residues. V shed 4 bases and J shed 6 bases, with 25 bases lying between them. Germline assignment: CDR1 SNHLY and CDR2 FYNNEI. In DNA, the CDR3 is TGTGCCAGCAGTGTAAATCCGGGCCTATCCCTTTCGGCTCAGCCCCAGCATTTT. This encodes CASSVNPGLSLSAQPQHF. The variable domain in full, completed from reference TRBV2 and TRBJ1-5, reads EPEVTQTPSHQVTQMGQEVILRCVPISNHLYFYWYRQILGQKVEFLVSFYNNEISEKSEIFDDQFSVERPDGSNFTLKIRSTKLEDSAMYFCASSVNPGLSLSAQPQHFGDGTRLSIL.

The V and J genes are TRBV28 and TRBJ1-5; no reliable D call. Germline V gene lookup returns CDR1 MDHEN and CDR2 SYDVKM. Between the trimmed V and J ends, which lost 9 bases and 5 bases, there was a span of 14 bases. The CDR3 runs 13 residues. CDR3 region: CASSATGYQPQHF. CDR3 in DNA: TGTGCCAGTTCAGCGACCGGGTATCAGCCCCAGCATTTT.

CDR3 amino acids: CASSPNTGLAPDEQYF. The DNA for the CDR3 is TGTGCCAGCAGTCCGAATACCGGACTAGCGCCCGACGAGCAGTACTTC. V and J are TRBV28 and TRBJ2-7; 9 nucleotides agree with TRBD2. Germline CDR1 and CDR2: MDHEN and SYDVKM. The CDR3 is made up of 16 amino acids. Trimming took 5 bases from V and 5 from J; bases not matched to a gene: 13.

This chain joins TRBV19 and TRBJ2-3; a possible D gene is TRBD1 (5 bases). Germline values: CDR1 LNHDA, CDR2 SQIVND (reference sequence). The CDR3 sequence is 15 residues long. With 3 bases removed from V and 0 bases from J, the gap between germline ends came to 10 bases. This chain's CDR3 is CASSIVGASTDTQYF. CDR3 bases: TGTGCCAGTAGTATTGTAGGGGCTAGCACAGATACGCAGTATTTT.